This T cell receptor beta chain derives from a study of T cells in Graves' hyperthyroidism and ophthalmopathy. Amplification of TCR beta CDR3 regions used RNA as the template. A set of HTBI primers served as the primers for a first-round RT-PCR of the TCR CDR3. TCRdb reprocessed the multiplex PCR reads via MiXCR and lists one record per CDR3 protein. The table records about 350,000 distinct CDR3 sequences, 13% to 15% of them present only once. Uncontrolled infection, other autoimmune disease, pregnancy or lactation excluded patients. This CDR3 has 14 residues. With 5 bases clipped from V and 9 bases from J, the junction kept 8 bases outside the gene matches. Germline lookup yields CDR1 SGHKS and CDR2 YYEKEE (reference sequence). General study findings and limits: Ophthalmopathy onset followed model prediction by a median approximately 6.2 months. Blood also carried most thyroid clonotypes expanded above 0.001.

This clonotype was recorded many times. Its specificity is not known. The V gene is TRBV5-5, the J gene TRBJ2-1; 10 positions match TRBD1. Sequencing used blood. This clonotype originated in a woman between 55 and 75 years old with Graves' ophthalmopathy. The CDR3 reads CASSSRQGAFEQFF. Here the CDR3 DNA reads TGTGCCAGCAGTTCCCGACAGGGGGCGTTTGAGCAGTTCTTC.